Shown below are 30 T cell receptor beta chains from a single sample sequenced in a study of Tregs in tolerant kidney transplant recipients (dated by TCRdb to 2018 to 2020). The library was built by means of the immunoSEQ multiplex PCR assay. Entries here come from immuneACCESS through TCRdb and include only in-frame sequences with V and J called. Some clones fail to appear in such tables; in the studies checked, an unresolved V gene covers under half of the shortfall, and the cause of the remainder is unknown. In this sample the table shows over 70,000 clones, about 91% of which occur a single time. The ten largest clones take up around 1.5% of the sample. Related donors were used in the transplants with nonmyeloablative bone marrow transplantation, and mixed chimerism was transient in the human trials. The specimen was CD4+ T cells from blood (PBMCs), collected 24 months after the transplant. The receptors were sampled from a human patient who received a combined kidney and bone marrow transplant. After a transplant, the graft donor may have provided part of the T cells.

V is TRBV2 and J is TRBJ2-2; 10 bases agree with TRBD1. Losses at the gene ends were 8 bases for V and 4 bases for J; bases not matched to a gene: 7. Germline V gene lookup returns CDR1 SNHLY and CDR2 FYNNEI. The length of the CDR3 is 15 residues. CDR3 in amino acids: CASGGTGAFTGELFF. CDR3 bases: TGTGCCAGCGGTGGGACAGGGGCCTTCACCGGGGAGCTGTTTTTT.

The chain is built from TRBV5-4 and TRBJ2-5, with a possible D match to TRBD2 (5 bases). Judging by the DNA end, TRBJ2-7 fits better; the J call may be wrong. CDR3 length: 14 amino acids. The germline gives CDR1 SGHNT, CDR2 YYREEE (reference sequence). This CDR3 reads CASSLEAESYEQYF. The CDR3 DNA reads TGTGCCAGCAGCTTGGAAGCGGAGTCCTACGAGCAGTACTTC.

The rearrangement uses TRBV19 and TRBJ1-1, with no clear D. Per the germline V gene, CDR1 is LNHDA and CDR2 is SQIVND (reference sequence). Trimming removed 4 bases at V and 1 base at J, with 13 bases between. The CDR3 extends over 15 amino acids. The CDR3 here is CASSTPLRGNTEAFF. DNA of the CDR3: TGTGCCAGTAGTACCCCCCTGCGGGGGAACACTGAAGCTTTCTTT.

The V call is TRBV6-5, the J call TRBJ1-1; D is perhaps TRBD1 (5 bases). CDR3 size: 14 residues. CDR1 is MNHEY and CDR2 is SVGAGI in the germline V gene. V lost 2 bases and J 5 bases, leaving 12 bases between the germline ends. DNA for the CDR3: TGTGCCAGCAGTTACCGGGGGGAAGGAACTGAAGCTTTCTTT. Protein: CASSYRGEGTEAFF.

The V call is TRBV29-1, the J call TRBJ1-2; maybe TRBD1 (6 bases). The CDR3 loop spans 12 amino acids. Trimming stripped 8 bases from V and 2 bases from J, with 12 bases between. CDR1 and CDR2 (germline): SQVTM, ANQGSEA. The CDR3 sequence: CSYRTANYGYTF. The CDR3 DNA follows: TGCAGCTACCGGACAGCCAACTATGGCTACACCTTC.

The J gene is TRBJ2-4, the V gene TRBV27, with 7 bases identical to TRBD1. V shed 3 bases and J 8 bases; nucleotides not matched to a gene: 13. CDR1 is MNHEY and CDR2 is SMNVEV in the germline V gene (reference sequence). The CDR3 has 16 residues. The CDR3 loop is CASSFRLDRAVHIQYF. The CDR3 DNA follows: TGTGCCAGCAGTTTCCGATTAGACAGGGCCGTACACATTCAGTACTTC.

This clone was seen only once. V is TRBV19 and J is TRBJ1-5; possible D gene TRBD1, 6 bases. The germline gives CDR1 LNHDA, CDR2 SQIVND (reference sequence). The CDR3 sequence is 13 residues long. The V end was cut by 8 bases, the J end by 6 bases, with 14 bases between. The CDR3 reads CASLKGVIQPQHF. CDR3 nucleotide sequence: TGTGCCAGTTTGAAGGGGGTGATTCAGCCCCAGCATTTT.

The chain couples TRBV5-4 to TRBJ2-3, with 7 nucleotides matching TRBD1. With 1 base clipped from V and 0 bases from J, the junction kept 2 bases outside the gene matches. CDR3 size: 15 residues. The germline V gene has CDR1 SGHNT and CDR2 YYREEE (reference sequence). The CDR3 DNA reads TGTGCCAGCAGCTTGAGGGACAGAAGCACAGATACGCAGTATTTT. Protein sequence: CASSLRDRSTDTQYF.

The chain recombines TRBV10-1 with TRBJ2-3, with 14 nucleotides matching TRBD2. This CDR3 spans 20 amino acids. From germline, CDR1 is WNHNN and CDR2 SYGVQD (reference sequence). V shed 2 bases and J 1 base; nucleotides not matched to a gene: 11. CDR3 in amino acids: CASSETVTSGGAGGTDTQYF. The CDR3 coding sequence is TGCGCCAGCAGTGAGACTGTGACTAGCGGGGGGGCCGGAGGCACAGATACGCAGTATTTT.

The J gene is TRBJ1-1, the V gene TRBV7-3; D gene uncertain. V was cut by 3 bases and J by 2 bases, with 7 bases left in between. The CDR3 spans 13 residues. Germline assignment: CDR1 SGHTA and CDR2 FQGTGA. CDR3 DNA: TGTGCCAGCAGCTTTCGGTCCAACACTGAAGCTTTCTTT. This encodes CASSFRSNTEAFF.

The genes are TRBV6-5 and TRBJ1-2; TRBD1 might be the D (6 bases). CDR3 length: 16 residues. V was pared by 2 bases and J by 0 bases, with 13 bases between. Germline V gene sequence: CDR1 MNHEY, CDR2 SVGAGI. CDR3 sequence (DNA): TGTGCCAGCAGTTACCTCCGGGACACCTCTAACTATGGCTACACCTTC. Protein sequence: CASSYLRDTSNYGYTF.

The chain carries TRBV6-1 and TRBJ1-1, with D hard to call. There are 13 residues in the CDR3. Germline V CDR1 and CDR2: MNHNS, SASEGT. The V end lost 6 bases, the J end lost 1 base, and 9 bases lay between the germline ends. The CDR3 DNA reads as TGTGCCAGCAGGAGGGTGGGGAACACTGAAGCTTTCTTT. As protein: CASRRVGNTEAFF.

This clone was seen only once. The rearrangement joins TRBV9 to TRBJ2-7, with 9 bases aligning to TRBD1. The CDR3 spans 17 residues. Losses at the gene ends were 3 bases for V and 4 bases for J; bases not matched to a gene: 14. Germline-derived CDR1 and CDR2 are SGDLS and YYNGEE. The CDR3 sequence is CASSARPGQGEGYEQYF. Here the CDR3 DNA reads TGTGCCAGCAGCGCTCGACCGGGACAGGGTGAGGGATACGAGCAGTACTTC.

This clone was observed a handful of times. The chain recombines TRBV4-2 with TRBJ1-4, with TRBD1 as a possible D gene (5 bases). The CDR3 length is 16 residues. V gave up 7 bases and J gave up 8 bases, with 23 bases separating them. CDR1 and CDR2 (germline): LGHNA, YNFKEQ. The DNA of the CDR3 is TGTGCCAGCAACCGAAACCCCAGGGTCGGTGGAGAAAAACTGTTTTTT. Residues: CASNRNPRVGGEKLFF.

V and J are TRBV29-1 and TRBJ1-3, with a tentative D call TRBD1 (5 bases). The V gene's germline CDR1 is SQVTM and CDR2 ANQGSEA. This CDR3 has 15 residues. V gave up 4 bases and J gave up 1 base, with 14 bases separating them. CDR3 residues: CSVGLRVGSGNTIYF. CDR3 DNA sequence: TGCAGCGTTGGTCTCAGGGTAGGATCTGGAAACACCATATATTTT.

The CDR3 reads CASSSTSGAETQYF. The CDR3 coding sequence is TGTGCCAGCAGCTCGACTAGCGGGGCTGAGACCCAGTACTTC. The chain employs TRBV7-3 and TRBJ2-5; 11 bases line up with TRBD2. The CDR3 is made up of 14 amino acids. Germline values: CDR1 SGHTA, CDR2 FQGTGA. Germline trimming cut 4 bases from V and 5 bases from J; bases unmatched to any gene: 3. The full variable domain, rest sourced from reference TRBV7-3 and TRBJ2-5, is GAGVSQTPSNKVTEKGKYVELRCDPISGHTALYWYRQSLGQGPEFLIYFQGTGAADDSGLPNDRFFAVRPEGSVSTLKIQRTERGDSAVYLCASSSTSGAETQYFGPGTRLLVL.

This chain joins TRBV7-2 and TRBJ2-5, with TRBD2 as a possible D gene (7 bases). The germline gives CDR1 SGHTA, CDR2 FQGNSA. The ends were cut back, 8 bases at V and 0 bases at J, with 16 bases in the middle. The CDR3 consists of 15 residues. The CDR3 nucleotides are TGTGCCAGCGGTCGGGCGGGGGCTAACCAAGAGACCCAGTACTTC. It codes for CASGRAGANQETQYF.

V is TRBV7-8 and J is TRBJ1-5; 7 bases are shared with TRBD1. Germline CDR1 is SGHVS and CDR2 is FQNEAQ. The V segment lost 5 bases and the J segment 2 bases; nucleotides outside the gene matches: 3. There are 14 residues in the CDR3. The DNA for the CDR3 is TGTGCCAGCAGCCCGGGGACAGGCAATCAGCCCCAGCATTTT. This translates into CASSPGTGNQPQHF.

On this clone: At one end, the junction sequence differs from germline, possibly due to a read error. Other DNA sequences in the sample encode the same CDR3. The CDR3 is CASSSYGTSPSYNSPLHF. The CDR3, as DNA: TGTGCCAGCAGCTCGTACGGGACATCCCCCTCCTATAATTCCCCCCTCCACTTT. The chain couples TRBV7-2 to TRBJ1-6, with a tentative D call TRBD1 (6 bases). The CDR3 is 18 residues long. The germline V gene has CDR1 SGHTA and CDR2 FQGNSA.

This clone has just one count. The genes are TRBV23-1 and TRBJ2-4; D may be TRBD2 (6 bases). TRBV23-1 is an ORF for which the function is uncertain. The CDR3 runs 14 residues. V dropped 8 bases and J dropped 2 bases, with 13 bases sitting between them. CDR3 sequence (DNA): TGCGCCAGCCCCATTGGGGGGTCCAAAAACATTCAGTACTTC. It translates to CASPIGGSKNIQYF.

As for this clone: The identical CDR3 is also encoded by other nucleotide sequences in the sample. The rearrangement links TRBV9 to TRBJ2-1, with D possibly TRBD2 on 5 matching bases. Between the trimmed V and J ends, which lost 0 bases and 0 bases, there was a span of 7 bases. Germline V gene data show CDR1 as SGDLS and CDR2 as YYNGEE. The CDR3 extends over 15 amino acids. DNA of the CDR3: TGTGCCAGCAGCGTAGAGCGGAGCTCCTACAATGAGCAGTTCTTC. Protein: CASSVERSSYNEQFF. The whole variable domain, remainder taken from reference TRBV9 and TRBJ2-1, is DSGVTQTPKHLITATGQRVTLRCSPRSGDLSVYWYQQSLDQGLQFLIQYYNGEERAKGNILERFSAQQFPDLHSELNLSSLELGDSALYFCASSVERSSYNEQFFGPGTRLTVL.

The chain links TRBV5-4 to TRBJ2-4; TRBD1 aligns across 8 bases. The ends lost 3 bases at V and 0 bases at J; junction bases unmatched: 5. Germline V CDR1 and CDR2: SGHNT, YYREEE (reference sequence). This CDR3 comprises 16 residues. In DNA, the CDR3 is TGTGCCAGCAGCTCGGACAGGGAGATAGCCAAAAACATTCAGTACTTC. Protein: CASSSDREIAKNIQYF.

This sequence joins TRBV11-3 and TRBJ2-1, with 7 bases that match TRBD2. CDR1 and CDR2 from the germline V gene are SGHNT and YENEEA. V shed 4 bases, J shed 7 bases, and the junction held 10 bases outside the gene matches. The CDR3 has 15 amino acids. CDR3 residues: CASSSSAGVMNEQFF. In DNA, the CDR3 is TGTGCCAGCAGCTCATCGGCGGGAGTAATGAATGAGCAGTTCTTC.

This chain links TRBV21-1 with TRBJ2-5; the tabulated D call, TRBD1, remains unverified against the DNA. TRBV21-1 is assigned pseudogene status. The CDR3 length is 16 residues. The CDR3, as DNA: TGTGCCAGCAGCAAAGACGCAGGGGTACGGCAAGAGACCCAGTACTTC. Residues: CASSKDAGVRQETQYF.

The chain is built from TRBV7-9 and TRBJ1-2; tentative D call: TRBD1 (5 bases). Germline loops: CDR1 SEHNR, CDR2 FQNEAQ (reference sequence). The CDR3 loop spans 14 amino acids. The V end lost 3 bases, the J end lost 5 bases, and 13 bases lay between the germline ends. The CDR3 region has the DNA TGTGCCAGCAGCTTCAACAGGCTACAATATGGCTACACCTTC. It translates to CASSFNRLQYGYTF.

This clone has a handful of counts. The V call is TRBV19, the J call TRBJ1-5; D is possibly TRBD1 (6 bases). The germline gives CDR1 LNHDA, CDR2 SQIVND (reference sequence). Trimming shortened V by 3 bases and J by 1 base, and 22 bases separated the two germline ends. CDR3 size: 19 residues. CDR3 amino acids: CASSIMGHFLPVSNQPQHF. Written as DNA, the CDR3 is TGTGCCAGTAGTATTATGGGACACTTTCTTCCTGTGAGCAATCAGCCCCAGCATTTT.

The genes are TRBV5-1 and TRBJ2-7; a possible D gene is TRBD2 (7 bases). Germline loops: CDR1 SGHRS, CDR2 YFSETQ. V lost 4 bases to trimming and J lost 2 bases, with 16 bases between them. The CDR3 runs 15 residues. The CDR3 DNA reads as TGCGCCAGCAGCCCGAGGGGGGGGTTTCCCTACGAGCAGTACTTC. Residues: CASSPRGGFPYEQYF.

The V call is TRBV13, the J call TRBJ1-2, with unresolved D. The CDR3 is 15 amino acids. The V end lost 1 base, the J end lost 0 bases, and 9 bases lay between the germline ends. Germline V lookup: CDR1 PRHDT, CDR2 FYEKMQ (reference sequence). CDR3 amino acids: CASSLDRRANYGYTF. The CDR3 nucleotides are TGTGCCAGCAGCTTAGATCGGCGGGCTAACTATGGCTACACCTTC.

The CDR3, as DNA: TGTGCCTGGAGTACTAATTTAAACTATGGCTACACCTTC. Protein: CAWSTNLNYGYTF. This sequence joins TRBV30 and TRBJ1-2; D gene ambiguous. Per the germline V gene, CDR1 is GTSNPN and CDR2 is SVGIG (reference sequence). The CDR3 has 13 amino acids. Trimming cost V 2 bases and J 2 bases, with 9 bases left between them.

The CDR3 DNA is TGTGCCAGCAGCTTTAGCAGGGTTGATCCCTACGAGCAGTACTTC. This gives the protein CASSFSRVDPYEQYF. This chain links TRBV11-2 with TRBJ2-7, with D maybe TRBD1 (5 bases). V lost 3 bases and J lost 2, with 14 bases in between. The CDR3 totals 15 residues. Germline CDR1 is SGHAT and CDR2 is FQNNGV.